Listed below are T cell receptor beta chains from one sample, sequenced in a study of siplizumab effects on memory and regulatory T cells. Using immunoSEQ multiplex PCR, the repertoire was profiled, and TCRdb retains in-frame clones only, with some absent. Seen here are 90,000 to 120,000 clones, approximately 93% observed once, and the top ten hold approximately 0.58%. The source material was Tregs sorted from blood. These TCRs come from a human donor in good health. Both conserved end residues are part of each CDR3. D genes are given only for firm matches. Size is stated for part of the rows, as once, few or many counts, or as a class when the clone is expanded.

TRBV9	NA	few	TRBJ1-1	TGTGCCAGCAGCGTAGCATTCGGGGGCACTGAAGCTTTCTTT	CASSVAFGGTEAFF
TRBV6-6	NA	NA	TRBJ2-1	TGTGCCACCGTCTGGGCCGAGGTGACTGAGCAGTTCTTC	CATVWAEVTEQFF
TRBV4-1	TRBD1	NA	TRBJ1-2	TGCGCCAGCAGCCTCCGGACAGGGGGCTGGAATGGCTACACCTTC	CASSLRTGGWNGYTF
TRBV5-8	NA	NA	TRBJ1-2	TGTGCCAGCAGCTTGTACGCCCAAGGTGGCTACACCTTC	CASSLYAQGGYTF
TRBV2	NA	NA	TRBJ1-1	TGTGCCAGCAGTCGATTCCCGACAGATCGCACTGAAGCTTTCTTT	CASSRFPTDRTEAFF
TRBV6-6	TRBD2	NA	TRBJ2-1	TGTGCCAGCAGCTACTCGGCGGGAGACAATGAGCAGTTCTTC	CASSYSAGDNEQFF
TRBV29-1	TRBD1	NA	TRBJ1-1	TGCAGCGTTGAAGGGCACAGGGGCTGGAACACTGAAGCTTTCTTT	CSVEGHRGWNTEAFF
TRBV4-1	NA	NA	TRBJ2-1	TGCGCCAGCAGCCAAGAGGGGCGGGGAAGCTCCTACAATGAGCAGTTCTTC	CASSQEGRGSSYNEQFF
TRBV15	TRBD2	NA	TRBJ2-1	TGTGCCACCAGGGAAGCGGGAGTTCTTGATGAGCAGTTCTTC	CATREAGVLDEQFF
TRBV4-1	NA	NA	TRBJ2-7	TGCGCCAGCAGCCAAGGACCAGGGTACGAGCAGTACTTC	CASSQGPGYEQYF
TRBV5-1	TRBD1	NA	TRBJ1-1	TGCGCCAGCAGCTGGGACAGAGGGACTGAAGCTTTCTTT	CASSWDRGTEAFF
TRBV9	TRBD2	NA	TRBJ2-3	TGTGCCAGCAGCGTTAGATTTCTTGCGGGGGTCCCAGATACGCAGTATTTT	CASSVRFLAGVPDTQYF
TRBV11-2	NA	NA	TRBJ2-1	TGTGCCAGCAGCTCTCGTCCGACCACCTACAATGAGCAGTTCTTC	CASSSRPTTYNEQFF
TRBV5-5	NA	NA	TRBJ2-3	TGTGCCAGCCGTAGGGCTAGCAAAGATACGCAGTATTTT	CASRRASKDTQYF
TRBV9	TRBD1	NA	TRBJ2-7	TGTGCCAGCAGCCCCCGGACAGGGGGCGACGAGGCGTACTTC	CASSPRTGGDEAYF
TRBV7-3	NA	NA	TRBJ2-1	TGTGCCAGCAGCTTAACTGGTGGGAGGAATTACAATGAGCAGTTCTTC	CASSLTGGRNYNEQFF
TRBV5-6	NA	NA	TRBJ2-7	TGTGCCAGCAGCTTTGTACAGGACTACGAGCAGTACTTC	CASSFVQDYEQYF
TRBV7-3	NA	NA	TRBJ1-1	TGTGCCAGCAGCTTACGGGCAGGGTTAAGATCTGAAGCTTTCTTT	CASSLRAGLRSEAFF
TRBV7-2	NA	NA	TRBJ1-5	TGTGCCAGCAGCCAAGGGGGTAGCAATCAGCCCCAGCATTTT	CASSQGGSNQPQHF
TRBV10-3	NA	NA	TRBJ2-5	TGTGCCATCAGTGATAACCCCGAAGAGACCCAGTACTTC	CAISDNPEETQYF
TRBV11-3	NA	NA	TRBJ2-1	TGTGCCAGCAGCTTAGATCAGGGGAGGAATGAGCAGTTCTTC	CASSLDQGRNEQFF
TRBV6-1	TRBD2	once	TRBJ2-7	TGTGCCAGCCTCGGACTAGTGGGCTACGAGCAGTACTTC	CASLGLVGYEQYF
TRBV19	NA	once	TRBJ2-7	TGTGCCAGTAGTACGGGTTTGGGGCGCTCCTACGAGCAGTACTTC	CASSTGLGRSYEQYF
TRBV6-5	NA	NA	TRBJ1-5	TGTGCCAGCAGTTTAGGAGGGGGAGGGAATCAGCCCCAGCATTTT	CASSLGGGGNQPQHF
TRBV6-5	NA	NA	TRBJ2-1	TGTGCCAGCATTCTCCTGGATGAGCAGTTCTTC	CASILLDEQFF
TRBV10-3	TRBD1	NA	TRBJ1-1	TGTGCCATCAGGGACAGGGGGTTAGACACTGAAGCTTTCTTT	CAIRDRGLDTEAFF
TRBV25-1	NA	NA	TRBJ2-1	TGTGCCAGCAGTGAATCGGGCGGGTGGGGGGTCAATGAGCAGTTCTTC	CASSESGGWGVNEQFF
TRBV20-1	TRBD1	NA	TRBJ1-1	TGCAGTGCTGGGACAGGGGCGGCTTTCTTT	CSAGTGAAFF
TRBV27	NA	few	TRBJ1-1	TGTGCCAGCAGTTTATCGGGGGCCAACACTGAAGCTTTCTTT	CASSLSGANTEAFF
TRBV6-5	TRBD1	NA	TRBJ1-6	TGTGCCAGCAGGGACAGGGTAAAGGATTCACCCCTCCACTTT	CASRDRVKDSPLHF
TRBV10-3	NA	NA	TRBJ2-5	TGTGCCATCAGTGAGTCCGGAGCCCAAGAGACCCAGTACTTC	CAISESGAQETQYF
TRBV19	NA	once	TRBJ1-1	TGTGCCAGTAGTATAGGGGGCGCCAGTACTGAAGCTTTCTTT	CASSIGGASTEAFF
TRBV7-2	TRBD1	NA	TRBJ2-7	TGTGCCAGCAGCGTACAGGGGGCCTCCTACGAGCAGTACTTC	CASSVQGASYEQYF
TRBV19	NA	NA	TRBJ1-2	TGTGCCAGTAGTAGGGCGAAGTATGGCTACACCTTC	CASSRAKYGYTF
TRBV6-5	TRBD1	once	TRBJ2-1	TGTGCCAGCAGTCCCCAGTGGGGGGACAGGATCTTC	CASSPQWGDRIF
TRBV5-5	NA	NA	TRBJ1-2	TGTGCCAGCAGCTTGGTAGTAGGTTCCAGACCTAACTATGGCTACACCTTC	CASSLVVGSRPNYGYTF
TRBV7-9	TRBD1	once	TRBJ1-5	TGTGCCTCACAGGGGTCCGGCAATCAGCCCCAGCATTTT	CASQGSGNQPQHF
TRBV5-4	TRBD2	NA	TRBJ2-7	TGTGCCAGCAGCTTACCTAGCGGGGGGGGTCGGTTCGAGCAGTACTTC	CASSLPSGGGRFEQYF
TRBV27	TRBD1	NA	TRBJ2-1	TGTGCCAGCAGGGGACAGGGGATAAAGGAGCAGTTCTTC	CASRGQGIKEQFF
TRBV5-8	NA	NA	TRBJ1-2	TGTGCCAGCAGCCTGTTTCGAGGGGGGGCCAGAGGCTATGGCTACACCTTC	CASSLFRGGARGYGYTF
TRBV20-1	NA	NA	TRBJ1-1	TGCAGTGCTGAGAAGAACACTGAAGCTTTCTTT	CSAEKNTEAFF
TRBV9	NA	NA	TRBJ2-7	TGTGCCAGCAGCGTAGCTACAGGGAATCTCGAGCAGTACTTC	CASSVATGNLEQYF
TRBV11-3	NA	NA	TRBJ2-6	TGTGCCAGCAGCTCTGGATTATCTGGGGCCAACGTCCTGACTTTC	CASSSGLSGANVLTF
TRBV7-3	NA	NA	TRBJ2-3	TGTGCCAGCAGCCTTAGCACAGATACGCAGTATTTT	CASSLSTDTQYF
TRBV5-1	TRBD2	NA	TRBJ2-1	TGCGCCAGCAGCCGAGGGGGACTAGCGGGAGGGGAGTTGAATGAGCAGTTCTTC	CASSRGGLAGGELNEQFF
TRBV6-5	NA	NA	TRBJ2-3	TGTGCCAGCAGTTACGGCCTTTCAGATACGCAGTATTTT	CASSYGLSDTQYF
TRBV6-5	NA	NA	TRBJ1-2	TGTGCCAGCAGTTATGGGGGGAACTATGGCTACACCTTC	CASSYGGNYGYTF
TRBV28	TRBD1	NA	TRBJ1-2	TGTGCCAGCAGCAAAGACAGGGACTATGGCTACACCTTC	CASSKDRDYGYTF
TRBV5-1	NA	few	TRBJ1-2	TGCGCCAGCAGCTTGGCCGGGACGGATAACTATGGCTACACCTTC	CASSLAGTDNYGYTF
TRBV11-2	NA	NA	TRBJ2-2	TGTGCCAGCAGCAACTGGGGCACCGGGGAGCTGTTTTTT	CASSNWGTGELFF
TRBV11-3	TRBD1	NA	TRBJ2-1	TGTGCCAGCAGCTCCAGGACAGGCTCCTACAATGAGCAGTTCTTC	CASSSRTGSYNEQFF
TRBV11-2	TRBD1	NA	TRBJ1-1	TGTGCCAGCAGCAAAAGGACAGGGGTGAACACTGAAGCTTTCTTT	CASSKRTGVNTEAFF
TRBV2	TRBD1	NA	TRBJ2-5	TGTGCCAGCAGAGGGCGGGGACAGGGCAGCCAAGAGACCCAGTACTTC	CASRGRGQGSQETQYF
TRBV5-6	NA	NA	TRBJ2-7	TGTGCCAGCAGCTTTACAGGAGAGCAGTACTTC	CASSFTGEQYF
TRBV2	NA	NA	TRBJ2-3	TGTGCCAGCAGTGGTGAAGATACGCAGTATTTT	CASSGEDTQYF
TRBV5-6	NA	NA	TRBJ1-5	TGTGCCAGCAGCTTTGGTCTCGGGAATCAGCCCCAGCATTTT	CASSFGLGNQPQHF
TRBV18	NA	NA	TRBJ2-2	TGTGCCAGCTCACCACCGGGGAACACCGGGGAGCTGTTTTTT	CASSPPGNTGELFF
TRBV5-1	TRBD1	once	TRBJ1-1	TGCGCCAGTTTACGAGGACAGGGGTCGACTGAAGCTTTCTTT	CASLRGQGSTEAFF
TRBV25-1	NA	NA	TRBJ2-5	TGTGCCAGCAGTGTACCCGGAGGGGCGGAGACCCAGTACTTC	CASSVPGGAETQYF
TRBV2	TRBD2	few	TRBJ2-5	TGTGCCAGCAGTGAAGTGGCGGGGGGCGGGGAGACCCAGTACTTC	CASSEVAGGGETQYF